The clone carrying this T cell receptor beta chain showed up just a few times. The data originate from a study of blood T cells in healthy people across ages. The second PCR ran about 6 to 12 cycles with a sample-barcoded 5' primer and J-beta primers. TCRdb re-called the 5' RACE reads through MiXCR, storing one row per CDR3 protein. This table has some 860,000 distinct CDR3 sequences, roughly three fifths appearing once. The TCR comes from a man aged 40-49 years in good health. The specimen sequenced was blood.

This CDR3 reads CASGDREETQYF. The DNA for the CDR3 is TGTGCCAGCGGGGACAGGGAAGAGACCCAGTACTTC. This sequence joins TRBV2 and TRBJ2-5; 9 bases match TRBD1. V trimming: 8 bases; J trimming: 3 bases; junction bases outside the gene matches: 1. The CDR3 has 12 amino acids. The germline V gene encodes CDR1 SNHLY and CDR2 FYNNEI.